These 24 T cell receptor beta chains came from one sample sequenced in a study of T cell responses to AZD1222 COVID-19 vaccine. Assay: immunoSEQ multiplex PCR; the TCRdb copy retains only in-frame clones and omits some. The table includes 170,000 or so clones, approximately 86% detected once. Sequences were derived from peripheral blood, sampled on day 0 of AZD1222 vaccination. Receptors originate from an adult in good health.

The chain uses TRBV10-3 and TRBJ2-3; D remains unclear. Trimming took off 11 bases at V and 0 bases at J, with 15 bases between the two ends. The germline V gene has CDR1 ENHRY and CDR2 SYGVKD. This CDR3 has 14 amino acids. The CDR3 loop reads CAANTGQSTDTQYF. As DNA, the CDR3 is TGTGCCGCCAACACTGGCCAAAGCACAGATACGCAGTATTTT.

This sequence joins TRBV29-1 and TRBJ1-5, with no clear D. Germline loops: CDR1 SQVTM, CDR2 ANQGSEA. The CDR3 spans 12 residues. V dropped 4 bases and J dropped 2 bases, with 6 bases sitting between them. This CDR3 reads CSVGGRNQPQHF. The CDR3, as DNA: TGCAGCGTTGGCGGGCGCAATCAGCCCCAGCATTTT.

The CDR3 loop is CASSQDFSDYGYTF. The DNA for the CDR3 is TGTGCCAGCAGCCAAGATTTCTCGGACTATGGCTACACCTTC. The chain combines TRBV14 with TRBJ1-2; D unclear. There are 14 residues in the CDR3. Germline V CDR1 and CDR2: SGHDN, FVKESK. Trimming left V 0 bases short and J 3 bases short, with 8 bases between.

The chain carries TRBV7-2 and TRBJ1-2, with D unresolved. This CDR3 has 12 residues. Germline CDR1 is SGHTA and CDR2 is FQGNSA. V was shortened by 5 bases and J by 4 bases, with 8 bases between the two germline ends. CDR3 loop: CASSQELYGYTF. CDR3 nucleotide sequence: TGTGCCAGCAGCCAAGAACTCTATGGCTACACCTTC. Drawing the rest from reference TRBV7-2 and TRBJ1-2, the complete variable domain is GAGVSQSPSNKVTEKGKDVELRCDPISGHTALYWYRQSLGQGLEFLIYFQGNSAPDKSGLPSDRFSAERTGGSVSTLTIQRTQQEDSAVYLCASSQELYGYTFGSGTRLTVV.

The rearrangement joins TRBV28 to TRBJ2-7, with TRBD2 matching 9 bases. The CDR3 covers 11 residues. Germline-derived CDR1 and CDR2 are MDHEN and SYDVKM. Here the CDR3 DNA reads TGTGGGGGCGGGGGGGCCTACGAGCAGTACTTC. Its translation: CGGGGAYEQYF.

The chain is built from TRBV24-1 and TRBJ2-2; D gene unclear. The CDR3 spans 15 residues. The germline gives CDR1 KGHDR, CDR2 SFDVKD. Trimming took off 1 base at V and 5 bases at J, with 10 bases between the two ends. In nucleotides, the CDR3 is TGTGCCACCAGTGATTTAAGAGACATTACCGGGGAGCTGTTTTTT. Amino acids: CATSDLRDITGELFF.

The rearrangement joins TRBV4-1 to TRBJ2-1, with TRBD2 matching 9 bases. The germline V gene encodes CDR1 MGHRA and CDR2 YSYEKL. Trimming removed 1 base from V and 5 bases from J; junction bases left unmatched: 6. There are 16 residues in the CDR3. The CDR3 DNA follows: TGCGCCAGCAGCCAAGCGGCGGGAGGGACCAACAATGAGCAGTTCTTC. It specifies CASSQAAGGTNNEQFF.

This chain joins TRBV5-4 and TRBJ2-4; possibly TRBD1 for D (5 bases). Germline V CDR1 and CDR2: SGHNT, YYREEE (reference sequence). The V end was cut by 0 bases, the J end by 2 bases, with 9 bases between. The CDR3 contains 15 residues. CDR3 sequence: CASSLVDTPKNIQYF. The CDR3 DNA reads as TGTGCCAGCAGCTTGGTGGACACCCCCAAAAACATTCAGTACTTC.

The J gene is TRBJ1-5, the V gene TRBV6-5; no definite D call. Trimming took 0 bases from V and 0 from J, leaving 6 bases between them. Germline assignment: CDR1 MNHEY and CDR2 SVGAGI. The CDR3 totals 15 residues. CDR3 loop: CASSYSPNSNQPQHF. The CDR3 DNA follows: TGTGCCAGCAGTTACTCACCTAATAGCAATCAGCCCCAGCATTTT.

This clone was seen only once. V and J are TRBV7-8 and TRBJ1-1; the D gene is possibly TRBD1 (6 bases). Trimming took off 1 base at V and 8 bases at J, with 17 bases between the two ends. CDR3 size: 15 residues. Germline V CDR1 and CDR2: SGHVS, FQNEAQ. The CDR3, as DNA: TGTGCCAGCAGCTTAGTCAGGATCGCCGGGGGCGAAGCTTTCTTT. Encoded protein: CASSLVRIAGGEAFF.

This clone has a single count. The chain joins TRBV27 to TRBJ1-1; perhaps TRBD1 as D (5 bases). The CDR3 is 14 residues long. Germline-derived CDR1 and CDR2 are MNHEY and SMNVEV (reference sequence). With 5 bases removed from V and 1 base from J, the gap between germline ends came to 11 bases. CDR3 DNA: TGTGCCAGCAGTCCCACGGGGCAGAACACTGAAGCTTTCTTT. This gives the protein CASSPTGQNTEAFF.

The chain uses TRBV28 and TRBJ1-2, with TRBD1 as a possible D gene (6 bases). The CDR3 has 16 residues. The germline V gene encodes CDR1 MDHEN and CDR2 SYDVKM. V lost 2 bases and J 6 bases, leaving 19 bases between the germline ends. The CDR3 is CASSLGSDSAAHGYTF. The CDR3 DNA reads as TGTGCCAGCAGTTTAGGGTCGGACAGTGCCGCCCATGGCTACACCTTC.

The chain uses TRBV6-1 and TRBJ1-3; D unclear. The V gene's germline CDR1 is MNHNS and CDR2 SASEGT. CDR3 length: 14 amino acids. The V end lost 2 bases, the J end lost 0 bases, and 5 bases lay between the germline ends. The CDR3 sequence: CASSERSSGNTIYF. The CDR3 DNA sequence: TGTGCCAGCAGTGAAAGGAGCTCTGGAAACACCATATATTTT.

This sequence joins TRBV6-5 and TRBJ2-7; 12 positions match TRBD2. CDR3 length: 14 residues. V lost 8 bases and J lost 6; bases outside the gene matches: 8. CDR1 is MNHEY and CDR2 is SVGAGI in the germline V gene. The DNA of the CDR3 is TGTGCCAGCGCAAGGACTAGCGGGAATGGCGAGCAGTACTTC. The encoded protein is CASARTSGNGEQYF.

The V call is TRBV28, the J call TRBJ1-1; 7 bases agree with TRBD1. This CDR3 region has 13 residues. Germline V gives CDR1 MDHEN, CDR2 SYDVKM. Unmatched junction bases numbered 5, after V lost 10 bases and J lost 0 bases. DNA for the CDR3: TGTGCCACCCTGACAGGGATGAACACTGAAGCTTTCTTT. It is translated as CATLTGMNTEAFF. Supplemented by reference TRBV28 and TRBJ1-1, the full variable domain reads DVKVTQSSRYLVKRTGEKVFLECVQDMDHENMFWYRQDPGLGLRLIYFSYDVKMKEKGDIPEGYSVSREKKERFSLILESASTNQTSMYLCATLTGMNTEAFFGQGTRLTVV.

V is TRBV30 and J is TRBJ1-2; tentatively, D is TRBD1 (5 bases). From germline, CDR1 is GTSNPN and CDR2 SVGIG (reference sequence). This CDR3 is 13 amino acids long. The germline V and J ends were trimmed by 3 bases and 4 bases, with 12 bases remaining between them. This CDR3 reads CAWRAAGTYGYTF. The CDR3 nucleotides read TGTGCCTGGAGAGCTGCAGGGACCTATGGCTACACCTTC. Full variable domain (rest looked up from reference TRBV30 and TRBJ1-2): SQTIHQWPATLVQPVGSPLSLECTVEGTSNPNLYWYRQAAGRGLQLLFYSVGIGQISSEVPQNLSASRPQDRQFILSSKKLLLSDSGFYLCAWRAAGTYGYTFGSGTRLTVV.

The rearrangement uses TRBV27 and TRBJ2-7, with 8 bases identical to TRBD1. The junction had 6 bases not matched to a gene; V was cut back by 2 bases and J by 3 bases. The CDR3 is 15 residues long. Germline lookup yields CDR1 MNHEY and CDR2 SMNVEV (reference sequence). DNA for the CDR3: TGTGCCAGCAGTTTAGACAGGGGAACGGTCTACGAGCAGTACTTC. It codes for CASSLDRGTVYEQYF.

The chain joins TRBV6-1 to TRBJ2-7; TRBD1 aligns across 8 bases. Germline V gives CDR1 MNHNS, CDR2 SASEGT. V lost 3 bases, J lost 1 base, and 11 bases stayed unmatched. This CDR3 is 17 amino acids long. This CDR3 reads CASSDRTGSAFSYEQYF. Written as DNA, the CDR3 is TGTGCCAGCAGTGACCGGACAGGGAGTGCCTTTTCCTACGAGCAGTACTTC.

CDR3 residues: CASSLGDIRNPQYF. The CDR3 DNA reads as TGTGCCAGCAGTTTAGGGGACATCCGAAACCCACAGTACTTC. The chain combines TRBV27 with TRBJ2-7; D might be TRBD1 (6 bases). The CDR3 is made up of 14 amino acids. V was pared by 2 bases and J by 10 bases, with 18 bases between. Germline V gene data show CDR1 as MNHEY and CDR2 as SMNVEV (reference sequence).

The rearrangement joins TRBV30 to TRBJ1-6; TRBD1 agrees at 9 bases. The J segment lost 10 bases and the V segment lost 8 bases, leaving 9 bases of the junction unmatched. This CDR3 contains 13 residues. Germline loops: CDR1 GTSNPN, CDR2 SVGIG (reference sequence). In DNA form, the CDR3 reads TGTGCCGGGCGGGACAGGGCATCCTCACCCCTCCACTTT. It codes for CAGRDRASSPLHF.

This clone was found a few times. This chain connects TRBV19 to TRBJ1-1, with D tentatively TRBD1 (6 bases). Germline values: CDR1 LNHDA, CDR2 SQIVND (reference sequence). Between the trimmed V and J ends, which lost 2 bases and 2 bases, there was a span of 12 bases. This CDR3 contains 15 residues. The CDR3 sequence is CASSILGAINTEAFF. DNA of the CDR3: TGTGCCAGTAGTATACTGGGGGCCATCAACACTGAAGCTTTCTTT.

The count of this clone is one. This chain joins TRBV5-6 and TRBJ2-7, with D tentatively TRBD2 (6 bases). The germline V gene has CDR1 SGHDT and CDR2 YYEEEE. The ends were cut back, 2 bases at V and 7 bases at J, with 19 bases in the middle. The length of the CDR3 is 15 residues. The chain's CDR3 is CASSLLRGRQGEQYF. The CDR3 DNA reads TGTGCCAGCAGCTTATTACGTGGGAGGCAAGGAGAGCAGTACTTC.

This chain joins TRBV6-1 and TRBJ2-7; no reliable D call. The CDR3 has 13 residues. Germline V gives CDR1 MNHNS, CDR2 SASEGT. The V end lost 2 bases, the J end lost 7 bases, and 12 bases lay between the germline ends. This chain's CDR3 is CASSEWPDLEQYF. In nucleotides, the CDR3 is TGTGCCAGCAGTGAATGGCCAGACTTGGAGCAGTACTTC.

The chain has TRBV7-9 and TRBJ1-1; D remains unclear. CDR1 and CDR2 from the germline V gene are SEHNR and FQNEAQ (reference sequence). The CDR3 extends over 16 amino acids. Trimming shortened V by 2 bases and J by 1 base, and 14 bases separated the two germline ends. The CDR3 spells CASSLSSEFWNTEAFF. DNA for the CDR3: TGTGCCAGCAGCTTATCTTCAGAGTTTTGGAACACTGAAGCTTTCTTT.